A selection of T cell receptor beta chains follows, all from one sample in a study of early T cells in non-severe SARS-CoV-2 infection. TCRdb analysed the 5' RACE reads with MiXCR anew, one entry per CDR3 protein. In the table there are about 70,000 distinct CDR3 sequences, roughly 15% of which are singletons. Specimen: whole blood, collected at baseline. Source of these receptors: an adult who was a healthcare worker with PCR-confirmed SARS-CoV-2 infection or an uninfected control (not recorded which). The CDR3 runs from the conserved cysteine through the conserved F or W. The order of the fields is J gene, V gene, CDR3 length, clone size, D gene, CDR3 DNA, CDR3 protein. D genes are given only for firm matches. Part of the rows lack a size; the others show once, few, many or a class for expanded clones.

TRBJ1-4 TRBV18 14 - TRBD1 TGTGCCAGCTCAGTAACAGGGGATCAAGAAAAACTGTTTTTT CASSVTGDQEKLFF
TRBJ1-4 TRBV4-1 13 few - TGCGCCAGCAGCCAAGGCAGGCTTGAAAAACTGTTTTTT CASSQGRLEKLFF
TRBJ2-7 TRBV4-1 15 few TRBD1 TGCGCCAGCAGCCGATTACCCGGGACAGGGGACGAGCAGTACTTC CASSRLPGTGDEQYF
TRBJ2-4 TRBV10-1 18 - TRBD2 TGCGCCAGCAGTGAGTCGAGCGGGACTAGTCCAGCCAAAAACATTCAGTACTTC CASSESSGTSPAKNIQYF
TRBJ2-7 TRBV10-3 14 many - TGTGCCATCAGTGACCGGGACCGGACCTACGAGCAGTACTTC CAISDRDRTYEQYF
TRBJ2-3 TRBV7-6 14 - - TGTGCCAGCAGCTCCCGGGTCTTCACAGATACGCAGTATTTT CASSSRVFTDTQYF
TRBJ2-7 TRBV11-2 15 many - TGTGCCAGCAGCCTGATAGCACAGGCCCCCTACGAGCAGTACTTC CASSLIAQAPYEQYF
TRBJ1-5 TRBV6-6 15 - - TGTGCCAGCGCCCTTTACAGGAGTCGGGATCAGCCCCAGCATTTT CASALYRSRDQPQHF
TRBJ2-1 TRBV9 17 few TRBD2 TGTGCCAGCAGCGTAGACACTAGCGGTCGTTCCTACAATGAGCAGTTCTTC CASSVDTSGRSYNEQFF
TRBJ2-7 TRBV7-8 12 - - TGTGCCAGCAGCCACGAAGGGTACGAGCAGTACTTC CASSHEGYEQYF
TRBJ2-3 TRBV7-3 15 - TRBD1 TGTGCCAGCAGCTCGGGACAGCTGGCCACAGATACGCAGTATTTT CASSSGQLATDTQYF
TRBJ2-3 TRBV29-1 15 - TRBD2 TGCAGCGGGAAGACTAGCGGGAGGGCCACAGATACGCAGTATTTT CSGKTSGRATDTQYF
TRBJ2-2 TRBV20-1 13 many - TGCAGTGCTTGCCGGGTCCAAGCCGGGGAGCTGTTTTTT CSACRVQAGELFF
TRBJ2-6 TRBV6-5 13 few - TGTGCCAGCAGGGACTCTGGGGCCAACGTCCTGACTTTC CASRDSGANVLTF
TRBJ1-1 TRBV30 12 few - TGTGCCTGGACAATAGGAAGCACTGAAGCTTTCTTT CAWTIGSTEAFF
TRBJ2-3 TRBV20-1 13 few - TGCAGTGCAAACCCTAGTATTGTAGATACGCAGTATTTT CSANPSIVDTQYF
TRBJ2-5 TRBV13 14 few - TGTGCCAGCAGCATCGGACTTGAACAAGAGACCCAGTACTTC CASSIGLEQETQYF
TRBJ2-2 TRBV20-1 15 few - TGCAGTGCTAGATCCCCGGGGACTTCGGCCGGGGAGCTGTTTTTT CSARSPGTSAGELFF
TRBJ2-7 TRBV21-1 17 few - TGTGCCAGCAGCAAAGGGGGGGAGGCAGGGATCTGTTACGAGCAGTACTTC CASSKGGEAGICYEQYF
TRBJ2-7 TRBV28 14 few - TGTGCCAGCACTCAACAGGGTTTCCCCTACGAGCAGTACTTC CASTQQGFPYEQYF
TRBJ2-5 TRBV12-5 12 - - TGTGCTAGTGGGCCTACCCCGGAGACCCAGTACTTC CASGPTPETQYF
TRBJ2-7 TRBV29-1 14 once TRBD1 TGCAGCGTTGAAACGCGGACAGGCTCCTACGAGCAGTACTTC CSVETRTGSYEQYF
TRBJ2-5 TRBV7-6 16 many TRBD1 TGTGCCAGCAGCTTTAGGACAGGGGGCGCCGAGGAGACCCAGTACTTC CASSFRTGGAEETQYF
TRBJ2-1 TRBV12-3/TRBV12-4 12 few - TGTGCCAGCAGTGATCTTAGCGGTGAGCAGTTCTTC CASSDLSGEQFF
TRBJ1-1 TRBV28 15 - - TGTGCCAGCAGTCCCCCCCGTGGACGGAACACTGAAGCTTTCTTT CASSPPRGRNTEAFF
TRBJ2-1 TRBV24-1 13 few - TGTGCCACCAGTGTTGAGAGCGACAATGAGCAGTTCTTC CATSVESDNEQFF
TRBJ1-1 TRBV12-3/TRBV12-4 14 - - TGTGCCAGCAGTTTAAGGGAAGGGAACACTGAAGCTTTCTTT CASSLREGNTEAFF
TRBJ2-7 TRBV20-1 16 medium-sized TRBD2 TGCAGTGCTAGAGGGCTAGCGGGAGGGCACCCCTACGAGCAGTACTTC CSARGLAGGHPYEQYF
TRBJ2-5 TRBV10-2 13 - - TGCGCCAGCAGTGCGGTTGTCCAAGAGACCCAGTACTTC CASSAVVQETQYF
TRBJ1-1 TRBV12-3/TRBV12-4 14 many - TGTGCCAGCAGTTTCGGGGGGCTGGGCACTGAAGCTTTCTTT CASSFGGLGTEAFF
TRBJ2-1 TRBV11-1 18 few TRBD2 TGTGCCAGCAGCTCCGTCCCGGGACTAGCGGGAGAGGGAAATGAGCAGTTCTTC CASSSVPGLAGEGNEQFF
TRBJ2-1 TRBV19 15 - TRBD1 TGTGCCAGCCTCCCACAGGGGGAGTCCTACAATGAGCAGTTCTTC CASLPQGESYNEQFF
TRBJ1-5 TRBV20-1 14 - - TGCAGTGCTAGAGGATTGGGGGTTGGACAGCCCCAGCATTTT CSARGLGVGQPQHF
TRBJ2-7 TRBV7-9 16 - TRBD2 TGTGCCAGCAGCCGTGGGACTAGCGGGAGTGGGTACGAGCAGTACTTC CASSRGTSGSGYEQYF
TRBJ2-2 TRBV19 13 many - TGTGCCAGTACCTGGGGGAACACCGGGGAGCTGTTTTTT CASTWGNTGELFF
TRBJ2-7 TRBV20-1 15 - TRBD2 TGCAGTGCTATCCCGCCGGGACTAGCGGGAATCGAGCAGTACTTC CSAIPPGLAGIEQYF
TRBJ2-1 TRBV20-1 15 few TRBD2 TGCAGTGCTAGAGTAGCGGGAGTGGGGTACAATGAGCAGTTCTTC CSARVAGVGYNEQFF
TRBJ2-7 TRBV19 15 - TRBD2 TGTGCCAGTTCCTCAGGGACTAGCGGGGCGTTACGGCAGTACTTC CASSSGTSGALRQYF
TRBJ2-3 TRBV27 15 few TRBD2 TGTGCCAGCAGTTCCCCAGCGGGAGGCACAGATACGCAGTATTTT CASSSPAGGTDTQYF
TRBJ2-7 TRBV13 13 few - TGTGCCAGCAGCCACCGGGCAGCTTACGAGCAGTACTTC CASSHRAAYEQYF